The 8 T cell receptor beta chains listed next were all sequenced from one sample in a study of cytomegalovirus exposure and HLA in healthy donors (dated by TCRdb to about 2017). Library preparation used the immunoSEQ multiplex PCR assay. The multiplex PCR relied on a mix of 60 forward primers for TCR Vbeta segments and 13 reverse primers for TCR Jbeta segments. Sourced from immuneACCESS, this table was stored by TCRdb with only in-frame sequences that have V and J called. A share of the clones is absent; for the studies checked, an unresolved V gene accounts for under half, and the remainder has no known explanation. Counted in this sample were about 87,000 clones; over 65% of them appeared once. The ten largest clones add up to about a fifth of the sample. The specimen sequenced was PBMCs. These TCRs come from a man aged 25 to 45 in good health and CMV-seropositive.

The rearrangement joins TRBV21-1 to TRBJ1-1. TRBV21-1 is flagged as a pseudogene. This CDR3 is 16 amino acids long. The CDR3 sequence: CASSNTSGLGRTEAFF. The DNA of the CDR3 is TGTGCCAGCAGCAATACCTCCGGACTGGGAAGGACTGAAGCTTTCTTT.

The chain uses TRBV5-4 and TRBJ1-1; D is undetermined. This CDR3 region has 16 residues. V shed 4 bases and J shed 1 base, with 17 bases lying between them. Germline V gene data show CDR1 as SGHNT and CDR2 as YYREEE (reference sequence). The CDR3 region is CASSPWALQRNTEAFF. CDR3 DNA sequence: TGTGCCAGCAGCCCTTGGGCCCTACAGAGGAACACTGAAGCTTTCTTT.

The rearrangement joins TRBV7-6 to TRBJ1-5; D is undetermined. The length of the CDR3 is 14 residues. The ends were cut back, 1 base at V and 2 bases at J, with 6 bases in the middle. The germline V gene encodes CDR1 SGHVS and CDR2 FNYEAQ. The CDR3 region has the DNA TGTGCCAGCAGCTTAGAAGGAGGCAATCAGCCCCAGCATTTT. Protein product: CASSLEGGNQPQHF.

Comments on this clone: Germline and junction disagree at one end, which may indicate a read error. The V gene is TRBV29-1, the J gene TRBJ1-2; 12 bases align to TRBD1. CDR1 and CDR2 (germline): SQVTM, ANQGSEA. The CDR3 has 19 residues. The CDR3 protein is CSAEDRRRPRGQGAGGYTF. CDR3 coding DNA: TGCAGCGCTGAAGACCGGAGGAGGCCAAGGGGACAGGGGGCGGGTGGCTACACCTTC.

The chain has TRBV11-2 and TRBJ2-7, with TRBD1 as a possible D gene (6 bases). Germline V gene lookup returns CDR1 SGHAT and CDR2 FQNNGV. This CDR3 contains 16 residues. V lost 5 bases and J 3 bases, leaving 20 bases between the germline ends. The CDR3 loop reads CASSLRGFAGDYEQYF. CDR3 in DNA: TGTGCCAGCAGCCTGAGGGGGTTCGCCGGAGACTACGAGCAGTACTTC.

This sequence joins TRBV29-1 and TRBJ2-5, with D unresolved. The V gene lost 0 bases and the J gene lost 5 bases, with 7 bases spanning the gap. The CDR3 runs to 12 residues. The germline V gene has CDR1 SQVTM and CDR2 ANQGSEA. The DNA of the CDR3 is TGCAGCGTTGAAGATCTTCGGGAGACCCAGTACTTC. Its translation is CSVEDLRETQYF. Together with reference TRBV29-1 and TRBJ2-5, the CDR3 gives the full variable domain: SAVISQKPSRDICQRGTSLTIQCQVDSQVTMMFWYRQQPGQSLTLIATANQGSEATYESGFVIDKFPISRPNLTFSTLTVSNMSPEDSSIYLCSVEDLRETQYFGPGTRLLVL.

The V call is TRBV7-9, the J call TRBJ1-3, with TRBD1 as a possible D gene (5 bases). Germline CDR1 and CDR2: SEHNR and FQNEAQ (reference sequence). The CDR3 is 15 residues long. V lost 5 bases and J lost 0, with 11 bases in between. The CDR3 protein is CASSPRGFSGNTIYF. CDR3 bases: TGTGCCAGCAGCCCTAGGGGATTCTCTGGAAACACCATATATTTT.

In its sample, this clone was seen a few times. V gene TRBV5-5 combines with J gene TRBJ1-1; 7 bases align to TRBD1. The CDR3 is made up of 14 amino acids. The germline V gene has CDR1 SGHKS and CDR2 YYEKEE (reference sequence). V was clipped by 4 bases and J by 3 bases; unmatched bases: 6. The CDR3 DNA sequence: TGTGCCAGCAGCCTATATACAGGGGACACTGAAGCTTTCTTT. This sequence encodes CASSLYTGDTEAFF.